The rows below give T cell receptor beta chains drawn from one sample of a study of blood T cell repertoires in COVID-19. Libraries were prepared by immunoSEQ multiplex PCR; TCRdb keeps only in-frame clonotypes and omits some of them. This table has fewer than 70,000 clones, around 76% appearing once. The sample consisted of peripheral blood. The source of these receptors is a human donor in a cohort sampled during active COVID-19. Each CDR3 is given with its conserved first and last residue. A D gene is named only where the DNA matches it firmly. Size values are once, few and many counts, or a class for expanded clones, and some rows have none.

V gene,J gene,D gene,clone size,CDR3 protein,CDR3 DNA
TRBV5-1,TRBJ1-1,TRBD1,.,CASRGQLNTEAFF,TGCGCCAGCAGGGGACAGCTGAACACTGAAGCTTTCTTT
TRBV10-2,TRBJ1-5,TRBD1,once,CASGQGSRNQPQHF,TGCGCCAGCGGACAGGGTTCTCGCAATCAGCCCCAGCATTTT
TRBV4-3,TRBJ2-7,TRBD2,.,CASSQAPSGSMYEQYF,TGCGCCAGCAGCCAAGCCCCTAGCGGGTCAATGTACGAGCAGTACTTC
TRBV7-6,TRBJ1-1,TRBD1,.,CASSPGQGDTEAFF,TGTGCCAGCAGCCCAGGACAGGGAGACACTGAAGCTTTCTTT
TRBV24-1,TRBJ2-7,TRBD1,.,CATSDPRDRTYEQYF,TGTGCCACCAGTGATCCCCGGGACAGAACCTACGAGCAGTACTTC
TRBV7-6,TRBJ1-1,TRBD1,few,CASRRDRGVNTEAFF,TGTGCCAGCAGAAGGGACAGGGGGGTTAATACTGAAGCTTTCTTT
TRBV2,TRBJ2-6,.,.,CASSENRFSGANVLTF,TGTGCCAGCAGTGAGAACAGATTCTCTGGGGCCAACGTCCTGACTTTC
TRBV11-1,TRBJ2-7,.,once,CASNPDSSYEQYF,TGTGCCAGCAATCCGGACAGCAGCTACGAGCAGTACTTC
TRBV5-5,TRBJ2-7,TRBD2,.,CASSWGGSGRIEQYF,TGTGCCAGCAGCTGGGGTGGTAGCGGGAGAATCGAGCAGTACTTC
TRBV10-1,TRBJ1-3,.,few,CASMGGSGNTIYF,TGCGCCAGCATGGGGGGCTCTGGAAACACCATATATTTT